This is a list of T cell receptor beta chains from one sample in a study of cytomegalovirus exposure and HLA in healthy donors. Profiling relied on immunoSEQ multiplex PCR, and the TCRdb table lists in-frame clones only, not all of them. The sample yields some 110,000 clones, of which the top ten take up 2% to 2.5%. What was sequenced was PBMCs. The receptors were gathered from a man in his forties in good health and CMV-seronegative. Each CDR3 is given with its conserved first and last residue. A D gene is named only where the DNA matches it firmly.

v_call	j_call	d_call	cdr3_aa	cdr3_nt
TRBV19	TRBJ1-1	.	CASSFGSVNTEAFF	TGTGCCAGTAGTTTCGGTAGTGTGAACACTGAAGCTTTCTTT
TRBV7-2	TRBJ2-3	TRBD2	CASETGTRGTDTQYF	TGTGCCAGTGAAACCGGGACTAGGGGGACAGATACGCAGTATTTT
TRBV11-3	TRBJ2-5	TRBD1	CASSPRDSKETQYF	TGTGCCAGCAGCCCTCGGGACAGTAAAGAGACCCAGTACTTC
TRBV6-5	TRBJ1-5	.	CASKRAGNQPQHF	TGTGCCAGTAAGAGGGCGGGCAATCAGCCCCAGCATTTT
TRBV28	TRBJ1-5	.	CASSGGSGNQPQHF	TGTGCCAGCTCCGGAGGGTCGGGCAATCAGCCCCAGCATTTT
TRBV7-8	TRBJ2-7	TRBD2	CASSWGVGTSGNEQYF	TGTGCCAGCAGCTGGGGGGTCGGTACTAGCGGGAACGAGCAGTACTTC
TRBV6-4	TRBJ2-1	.	CASSRDHAGHNEQFF	TGTGCCAGCAGTCGTGACCACGCGGGGCACAATGAGCAGTTCTTC
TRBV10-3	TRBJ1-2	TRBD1	CAISDLSKATGSDLGGYTF	TGTGCCATCAGTGACCTAAGTAAGGCGACAGGGTCGGACTTAGGTGGCTACACCTTC
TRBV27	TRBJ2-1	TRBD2	CASSSIAGGYNEQFF	TGTGCCAGCAGTTCGATAGCGGGGGGATACAATGAGCAGTTCTTC
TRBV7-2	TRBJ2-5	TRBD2	CASSLQPAGNTQYF	TGTGCCAGCAGCTTACAGCCAGCGGGAAATACCCAGTACTTC
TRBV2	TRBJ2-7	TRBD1	CASSVWTGSYEQYF	TGTGCCAGCAGTGTTTGGACAGGCTCCTACGAGCAGTACTTC
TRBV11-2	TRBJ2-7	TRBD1	CASSWDRDYEQYF	TGTGCCAGCAGCTGGGACAGGGATTACGAGCAGTACTTC
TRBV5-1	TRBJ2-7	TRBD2	CASSLASSGGAYEQYF	TGCGCCAGCAGCTTGGCCTCAAGCGGGGGCGCATACGAGCAGTACTTC
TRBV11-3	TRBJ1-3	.	CASSDGGGNTIYF	TGTGCCAGCAGCGATGGAGGGGGAAACACCATATATTTT
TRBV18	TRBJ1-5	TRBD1	CASSLGQGTNQPQHF	TGTGCCAGCTCCCTCGGACAGGGGACCAATCAGCCCCAGCATTTT
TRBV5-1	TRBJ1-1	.	CASSLALEGRKAFF	TGCGCCAGCAGCTTGGCCCTGGAGGGACGAAAAGCTTTCTTT
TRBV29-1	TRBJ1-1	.	CSVTQTELNTEAFF	TGCAGCGTTACCCAAACAGAACTGAACACTGAAGCTTTCTTT
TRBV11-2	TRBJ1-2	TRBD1	CASSFRQGNWGYTF	TGTGCCAGCAGCTTTCGACAGGGGAACTGGGGCTACACCTTC
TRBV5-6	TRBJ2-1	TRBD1	CASSPGTGKYNEQFF	TGTGCCAGCAGCCCCGGGACAGGGAAATACAATGAGCAGTTCTTC
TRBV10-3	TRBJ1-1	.	CAISEKPDTWNTEAFF	TGTGCCATCAGTGAGAAACCCGACACTTGGAACACTGAAGCTTTCTTT
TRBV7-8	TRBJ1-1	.	CASSLVQSTEAFF	TGTGCCAGCAGCTTAGTACAGTCCACTGAAGCTTTCTTT
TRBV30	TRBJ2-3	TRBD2	CAWILAGVEGTQYF	TGTGCCTGGATACTAGCGGGAGTGGAGGGTACGCAGTATTTT
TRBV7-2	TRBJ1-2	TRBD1	CASSLVGAGGGNYGYTF	TGTGCCAGCAGCTTAGTTGGGGCAGGGGGCGGAAACTATGGCTACACCTTC
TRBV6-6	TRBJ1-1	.	CASSYNTGGTEAFF	TGTGCCAGCAGTTACAATACCGGGGGCACTGAAGCTTTCTTT
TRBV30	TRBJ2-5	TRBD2	CASFPGSGSQQYF	TGTGCCTCCTTCCCGGGAAGCGGGAGTCAGCAGTACTTC
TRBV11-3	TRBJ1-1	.	CASSLGSLGSKNTEAFF	TGTGCCAGCAGCTTAGGTTCTTTGGGCTCAAAGAACACTGAAGCTTTCTTT
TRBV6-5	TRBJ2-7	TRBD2	CASRTSGYEQYF	TGTGCCAGCAGGACTAGCGGATACGAGCAGTACTTC
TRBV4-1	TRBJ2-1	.	CASSQIRRSSYNEQFF	TGCGCCAGCAGCCAAATTAGACGGAGCTCCTACAATGAGCAGTTCTTC
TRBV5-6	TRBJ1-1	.	CASSFPSGRGKSDTEAFF	TGTGCCAGCAGCTTCCCTAGTGGCAGGGGTAAATCGGACACTGAAGCTTTCTTT
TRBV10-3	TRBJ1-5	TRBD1	CAIRQGLNSNQPQHF	TGTGCCATCAGACAGGGGCTAAATAGCAATCAGCCCCAGCATTTT
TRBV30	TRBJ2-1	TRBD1	CAWRRTGVYNEQFF	TGTGCCTGGAGGCGGACAGGAGTGTACAATGAGCAGTTCTTC